These 19 T cell receptor beta chains came from one sample sequenced in a study of Graves' ophthalmopathy and Graves' hyperthyroidism. Amplified TCR beta CDR3 regions were obtained using RNA transcripts as template. Second-round multiplex PCR came after a first-round RT-PCR that employed HTBI primers. Each CDR3 protein is one row after TCRdb ran MiXCR on the multiplex PCR reads. The table includes around 670,000 distinct CDR3 sequences, roughly 40% detected once. The sample comprised peripheral blood. Source of these receptors: an adult man with Graves' ophthalmopathy.

This clonotype was observed a handful of times. The gene calls are TRBV6-1 and TRBJ2-5; maybe TRBD2 (6 bases). The CDR3 runs 17 residues. Per germline, CDR1 MNHNS and CDR2 SASEGT. The germline V and J ends were trimmed by 2 bases and 1 base, with 17 bases remaining between them. CDR3 amino acids: CASSESGRRTGQETQYF. The CDR3 bases are TGTGCCAGCAGTGAATCAGGGAGGAGGACGGGCCAAGAGACCCAGTACTTC.

The genes are TRBV5-1 and TRBJ2-7; 8 bases line up with TRBD2. The V and J ends lost 1 base and 5 bases, in that order; junction bases with no gene match: 5. The CDR3 spans 14 residues. Germline V gives CDR1 SGHRS, CDR2 YFSETQ. CDR3 sequence reads: CASSLSGGADEQYF. CDR3 DNA sequence: TGCGCCAGCAGCTTGTCGGGGGGGGCGGACGAGCAGTACTTC.

This clonotype was detected only a few times. The rearrangement uses TRBV7-8 and TRBJ2-7; perhaps TRBD2 as D (5 bases). V was pared by 5 bases and J by 1 base, with 18 bases between. This CDR3 spans 16 amino acids. From germline, CDR1 is SGHVS and CDR2 FQNEAQ. The chain's CDR3 is CASSPAEDRLSYEQYF. In DNA, the CDR3 is TGTGCCAGCAGCCCGGCCGAGGACCGACTATCCTACGAGCAGTACTTC.

This clonotype was detected many times. V usage is TRBV10-2 and J usage is TRBJ1-5, with D perhaps matching TRBD1 (6 bases). This CDR3 comprises 14 residues. Trimming took 6 bases from V and 1 from J, leaving 10 bases between them. Looked up from germline, CDR1 is WSHSY and CDR2 is SAAADI. For the CDR3, the DNA is TGCGCCAGCAGGGGGACAACCAGCAATCAGCCCCAGCATTTT. It is translated as CASRGTTSNQPQHF.

This chain connects TRBV19 to TRBJ2-2, with D possibly TRBD2 on 6 matching bases. Looked up from germline, CDR1 is LNHDA and CDR2 is SQIVND (reference sequence). With 1 base removed from V and 3 bases from J, the gap between germline ends came to 9 bases. This CDR3 comprises 15 residues. As DNA, the CDR3 is TGTGCCAGTAGTATAGCCAGGGAGGACACCGGGGAGCTGTTTTTT. It specifies CASSIAREDTGELFF.

The chain joins TRBV20-1 to TRBJ2-7, with 15 positions matching TRBD2. The V segment lost 5 bases and the J segment 5 bases; nucleotides outside the gene matches: 7. The CDR3 consists of 15 residues. CDR1 is DFQATT and CDR2 is SNEGSKA in the germline V gene (reference sequence). The CDR3 loop is CSAWTSGGAVDEQYF. CDR3 sequence (DNA): TGCAGTGCTTGGACTAGCGGGGGGGCAGTGGACGAGCAGTACTTC.

The genes are TRBV10-3 and TRBJ1-2; D remains ambiguous. CDR3 length: 11 amino acids. Deletions cut 3 bases from V and 8 bases from J, with 7 bases between. Germline assignment: CDR1 ENHRY and CDR2 SYGVKD. The CDR3, as DNA: TGTGCCATCAGTGACGGGTGGGGCTACACCTTC. Residues: CAISDGWGYTF.

The CDR3 coding sequence is TGTGCCAGCAGCCCATCCTTACAGACCTCTGGGGCCAACGTCCTGACTTTC. Encoded protein: CASSPSLQTSGANVLTF. The chain links TRBV7-9 to TRBJ2-6; D unresolved. The CDR3 runs 17 residues. Germline V gene data show CDR1 as SEHNR and CDR2 as FQNEAQ (reference sequence). V shed 5 bases and J shed 0 bases, with 14 bases lying between them.

V gene TRBV6-5 combines with J gene TRBJ2-7; D is undetermined. Trimming shortened V by 0 bases and J by 4 bases, and 13 bases separated the two germline ends. The CDR3 runs 15 residues. The germline gives CDR1 MNHEY, CDR2 SVGAGI. The CDR3 nucleotides are TGTGCCAGCAGTTACTCTGGGGTTACCGTATACGAGCAGTACTTC. Its protein product is CASSYSGVTVYEQYF.

Many counts were recorded for this clonotype. The chain recombines TRBV7-9 with TRBJ2-2; D gene ambiguous. The CDR3 is 13 residues long. The germline V gene has CDR1 SEHNR and CDR2 FQNEAQ (reference sequence). The V end lost 0 bases, the J end lost 6 bases, and 5 bases lay between the germline ends. The DNA of the CDR3 is TGTGCCAGCAGCTTAGCCGGTGCCGGGGAGCTGTTTTTT. Protein: CASSLAGAGELFF. Looking up the rest from reference TRBV7-9 and TRBJ2-2 gives the full variable domain: DTGVSQNPRHKITKRGQNVTFRCDPISEHNRLYWYRQTLGQGPEFLTYFQNEAQLEKSRLLSDRFSAERPKGSFSTLEIQRTEQGDSAMYLCASSLAGAGELFFGEGSRLTVL.

This clonotype was seen repeatedly, ten times or more. This chain connects TRBV9 to TRBJ1-6; possible D gene TRBD1, 6 bases. V lost 0 bases and J 14 bases, leaving 18 bases between the germline ends. The CDR3 is 15 amino acids. Germline loops: CDR1 SGDLS, CDR2 YYNGEE. CDR3 residues: CASSVGSGWGGTLHF. The DNA for the CDR3 is TGTGCCAGCAGCGTAGGGTCGGGATGGGGGGGCACCCTCCACTTT.

The chain carries TRBV7-2 and TRBJ2-7; D gene uncertain. In germline, CDR1 is SGHTA, CDR2 FQGNSA. V lost 6 bases, J lost 4 bases, and 19 bases lay in between. The CDR3 consists of 15 residues. The CDR3, as DNA: TGTGCCAGCAGTAATCTCGACGGTGTTCGGTACGAGCAGTACTTC. This sequence encodes CASSNLDGVRYEQYF.

The rearrangement links TRBV20-1 to TRBJ2-2, with D unclear. Trimming took 3 bases from V and 0 from J, leaving 14 bases between them. CDR1 and CDR2 from the germline V gene are DFQATT and SNEGSKA (reference sequence). The CDR3 runs 16 residues. This CDR3 reads CSARDQLTPNTGELFF. CDR3 coding DNA: TGCAGTGCTAGGGATCAGCTCACCCCGAACACCGGGGAGCTGTTTTTT.

This clonotype was counted many times. The V call is TRBV19, the J call TRBJ1-1; unclear D gene. V shed 4 bases and J shed 5 bases, with 11 bases lying between them. Per the germline V gene, CDR1 is LNHDA and CDR2 is SQIVND (reference sequence). The CDR3 spans 13 residues. CDR3 sequence: CASSSPPRTEAFF. In DNA, the CDR3 is TGTGCCAGTAGTAGTCCCCCGAGGACTGAAGCTTTCTTT.

The rearrangement joins TRBV7-9 to TRBJ1-1; weak D call: TRBD1 (6 bases). The CDR3 length is 17 residues. V lost 1 base and J lost 1, with 16 bases in between. Germline lookup yields CDR1 SEHNR and CDR2 FQNEAQ (reference sequence). The CDR3 DNA reads as TGTGCCAGCAGCTTAGAGGCCCAAAGCAGGGGGAACACTGAAGCTTTCTTT. Its translation: CASSLEAQSRGNTEAFF.

This clonotype was observed at least ten times. This chain joins TRBV7-9 and TRBJ1-2; 10 bases agree with TRBD1. The V gene end was trimmed by 5 bases and the J gene end by 7 bases; junction bases not matched to a gene: 4. The CDR3 has 13 residues. The germline V gene encodes CDR1 SEHNR and CDR2 FQNEAQ (reference sequence). The CDR3 is CASSRGTGVGYTF. The CDR3 nucleotides are TGTGCCAGCAGCCGAGGGACAGGGGTTGGCTACACCTTC. Looking up the rest from reference TRBV7-9 and TRBJ1-2 gives the full variable domain: DTGVSQNPRHKITKRGQNVTFRCDPISEHNRLYWYRQTLGQGPEFLTYFQNEAQLEKSRLLSDRFSAERPKGSFSTLEIQRTEQGDSAMYLCASSRGTGVGYTFGSGTRLTVV.

The chain links TRBV2 to TRBJ1-2; 7 nucleotides match TRBD1. The CDR3 sequence is 15 residues long. Germline V gene sequence: CDR1 SNHLY, CDR2 FYNNEI. V trimming: 2 bases; J trimming: 3 bases; junction bases outside the gene matches: 6. The chain's CDR3 is CASSERGRGDYGYTF. The CDR3 nucleotides are TGTGCCAGCAGTGAAAGGGGGCGGGGCGACTATGGCTACACCTTC.

The chain couples TRBV28 to TRBJ1-2; no firm D call. Germline CDR1 MDHEN, CDR2 SYDVKM. The CDR3 loop spans 14 amino acids. With 2 bases removed from V and 6 bases from J, the gap between germline ends came to 13 bases. The CDR3 DNA follows: TGTGCCAGCAGTTTAGGAGCTCCTCTTGATGGCTACACCTTC. Its translation is CASSLGAPLDGYTF.

There are a few counts of this clonotype. The V gene is TRBV19, the J gene TRBJ2-7; 10 bases align to TRBD2. Germline CDR1 is LNHDA and CDR2 is SQIVND (reference sequence). This CDR3 comprises 17 residues. V lost 5 bases, J lost 0 bases, and 10 bases stayed unmatched. The CDR3 is CASSELAGPRSSYEQYF. CDR3 bases: TGTGCCAGTAGTGAACTAGCGGGACCCCGGAGCTCCTACGAGCAGTACTTC.